A selection of T cell receptor beta chains follows, all from one sample in a study of PD-L1 blockade in urothelial cancer. Sequencing used immunoSEQ multiplex PCR; TCRdb keeps in-frame clones, though not all of them. The table lists about 120,000 clones, more than 75% of them singletons. The sample in question was PBMCs, obtained around atezolizumab (anti-PD-L1) treatment. The receptors were sampled from a man in his forties or fifties with urothelial cancer. Each CDR3 is given with its conserved first and last residue. D genes are given only for firm matches. Clone size is not always given. Where it is, it says once, few, many or a class for expanded clones.

CDR3 DNA,CDR3 protein,CDR3 length,D gene,J gene,clone size,V gene
TGTGCCTGGAGTGTTGGACTAGCGGGAGTCGATGAGCAGTTCTTC,CAWSVGLAGVDEQFF,15,TRBD2,TRBJ2-1,-,TRBV30
TGTGCCAGCAGGGGACTAGCGGGATACACCGGGGAGCTGTTTTTT,CASRGLAGYTGELFF,15,TRBD2,TRBJ2-2,once,TRBV2
TGTGCCAGCAGCTCCACAGTAAACACTGAAGCTTTCTTT,CASSSTVNTEAFF,13,-,TRBJ1-1,-,TRBV9
TGCGCCAGCAGCCAAGATTCCCAGGGTTTTTCCTATGGCTACACCTTC,CASSQDSQGFSYGYTF,16,-,TRBJ1-2,-,TRBV4-1
TGTGCCAGCAGAGGGGCATCTGGGGCCAACGTCCTGACTTTC,CASRGASGANVLTF,14,-,TRBJ2-6,-,TRBV6-5
TGTGCCAGCAGCCAGGGGAAGAAACTGTTTTTT,CASSQGKKLFF,11,-,TRBJ1-4,-,TRBV11-2
TGTGCCAGCAGCCGTAATGAAAAACTGTTTTTT,CASSRNEKLFF,11,-,TRBJ1-4,few,TRBV28
TGTGCCAGCAGGAACCGGGACAGACACCACTACGAGCAGTACTTC,CASRNRDRHHYEQYF,15,TRBD1,TRBJ2-7,-,TRBV27
TGTGCCAGCAGAGGGAGACTAGACTCAACCTACGAGCAGTACTTC,CASRGRLDSTYEQYF,15,-,TRBJ2-7,-,TRBV6-5
TGTGCCAGTAGTATTGGGACAGAAAACTATGGCTACACCTTC,CASSIGTENYGYTF,14,TRBD1,TRBJ1-2,few,TRBV19
TGTGCCAGCCCAACCTGGACTAGCGGGAGGTTTTGCCAAGAGACCCAGTACTTC,CASPTWTSGRFCQETQYF,18,TRBD2,TRBJ2-5,-,TRBV9
TGTGCCAGCAGCCAAGATACCTACTTAACCAAAAACATTCAGTACTTC,CASSQDTYLTKNIQYF,16,-,TRBJ2-4,-,TRBV4-2
TGTGCCAGCAGTTCTGGGGGGGGGCCCACTGAAGCTTTCTTT,CASSSGGGPTEAFF,14,-,TRBJ1-1,-,TRBV28
TGTGCCAGCAGCTTAGCGGGGGGGTCTAGCACAGATACGCAGTATTTT,CASSLAGGSSTDTQYF,16,TRBD2,TRBJ2-3,-,TRBV11-2
TGTGCCAGCAGTTACTCCCAGGGCCAGCTGTTTTTT,CASSYSQGQLFF,12,-,TRBJ2-2,-,TRBV6-6
TGTGCCAGCGGGGGGGGCAGAACTAGCACAGATACGCAGTATTTT,CASGGGRTSTDTQYF,15,TRBD2,TRBJ2-3,-,TRBV19
TGTGCCAGCACCCCCGGCGGGGTGATAGGAAACACCATATATTTT,CASTPGGVIGNTIYF,15,-,TRBJ1-3,-,TRBV6-5
TGTGCCAGCAGTAAAACAGGGGTCGGGGCCAACGTCCTGACTTTC,CASSKTGVGANVLTF,15,TRBD1,TRBJ2-6,-,TRBV28
TGCGCCAGCAGCCCAGGGATAGACAACACTGAAGCTTTCTTT,CASSPGIDNTEAFF,14,-,TRBJ1-1,-,TRBV23-1
TGTGCCAGCAGTATACAGGGAGCTAATGAAAAACTGTTTTTT,CASSIQGANEKLFF,14,-,TRBJ1-4,-,TRBV2
TGTGCCAGCAGCTTTCTCCGGGTTCCTGAAGCTTTCTTT,CASSFLRVPEAFF,13,-,TRBJ1-1,-,TRBV11-2
TGTGCCAGCAGCGTAGACGGGACAGATGAAAAACTGTTTTTT,CASSVDGTDEKLFF,14,TRBD1,TRBJ1-4,-,TRBV9
TGCGCCAGCAGCTCCGGGAACTATGGCTACACCTTC,CASSSGNYGYTF,12,-,TRBJ1-2,-,TRBV5-1
TGCGCCAGCAGCTTGGTTAGCGGGTACTCCTACAATGAGCAGTTCTTC,CASSLVSGYSYNEQFF,16,TRBD2,TRBJ2-1,-,TRBV5-1
TGCAGCGTTGATGAGGAGGCTAGCGGGTGGCAGTTCTTC,CSVDEEASGWQFF,13,TRBD2,TRBJ2-1,-,TRBV29-1
TGCAGCGTTGTCCCTAGCGGGAAGCACGAGCAGTACTTC,CSVVPSGKHEQYF,13,TRBD2,TRBJ2-7,once,TRBV29-1
TGTGCCAGCACAGCTATAGCGGGCGGTGAGCAGTTCTTC,CASTAIAGGEQFF,13,TRBD2,TRBJ2-1,-,TRBV6-4